This T cell receptor beta chain was captured in a study of a mutant IDH1 vaccine in newly diagnosed glioma. Study-level background: A roughly 60% male, about 40% female split and a mean age of roughly 44 years characterized treated patients. Every participant had undergone radiotherapy, temozolomide, or both before, and most underwent both.

The time point denotes: baseline, week 1 (first vaccination visit). Treatment meaning: pre-vaccination baseline after standard-of-care therapy. New WHO grade 3 or 4 astrocytomas that were IDH1-mutant and ATRX-lost occurred in the donors. Clones were sequenced by immunoSEQ multiplex PCR, and TCRdb holds only the in-frame ones, with some missing. The sample has 55,000 to 70,000 clones; 80% to 90% are singletons. The CDR3 is 16 residues long. V was pared by 3 bases and J by 5 bases, with 19 bases between. Germline loops: CDR1 MGHRA, CDR2 YSYEKL. This clonotype was obtained from a man aged 25-45 years with glioma. The rearrangement joins TRBV4-1 to TRBJ2-5; D ambiguous. The sequencing used PBMCs, collected from a glioma patient treated with radiotherapy, temozolomide or both. CDR3 residues: CASSQAPNSMGETQYF. In DNA form, the CDR3 reads TGCGCCAGCAGCCAGGCCCCCAACTCCATGGGCGAGACCCAGTACTTC.